This T cell receptor (beta chain) was found in a study of control samples from healthy donors and cancer patients. The germline V gene encodes CDR1 SGHVS and CDR2 FQNEAQ. This CDR3 has 17 amino acids. V was shortened by 4 bases and J by 5 bases, with 21 bases between the two germline ends. Assay used: immunoSEQ multiplex PCR; TCRdb lists only in-frame clones, some missing. This sample has around 150,000 clones, with roughly 94% found just once. The V and J genes are TRBV7-8 and TRBJ1-5; D ambiguous. Sequencing input: blood. This receptor was identified in a woman aged 40-49 years in good health. The CDR3 DNA sequence: TGTGCCAGCAGCTCCCGTCAGGAACGGTTCACCTATCAGCCCCAGCATTTT. It encodes CASSSRQERFTYQPQHF. The variable domain in full, with the rest retrieved from reference TRBV7-8 and TRBJ1-5, is GAGVSQSPRYKVAKRGQDVALRCDPISGHVSLFWYQQALGQGPEFLTYFQNEAQLDKSGLPSDRFFAERPEGSVSTLKIQRTQQEDSAVYLCASSSRQERFTYQPQHFGDGTRLSIL.